This is a list of T cell receptor beta chains from one sample in a study of shared clonotypes between healthy human individuals. This table comes from immunoSEQ multiplex PCR, and its TCRdb copy is limited to in-frame clones, with some not included. Found here are 550,000 to 800,000 clones, about 90% of them singletons; the top ten hold approximately 35%. The sequenced sample was memory CD8+ T cells from PBMCs. The receptors here all came from a man between 18 and 29 years old in good health. Some clones in this sample may be carry-over from other donors' samples. The CDR3 runs from the conserved cysteine through the conserved F or W. D genes are given only for firm matches. Expanded clones are given a class, and other clones once, few, many or no size at all.

clone size	V gene	J gene	D gene	CDR3 DNA	CDR3 protein
NA	TRBV7-9	TRBJ2-7	NA	TGTGCCAGCAGCTTAGGTTTCGGCCAGGCCGCCTACGAGCAGTACTTC	CASSLGFGQAAYEQYF
NA	TRBV11-1	TRBJ2-1	TRBD2	TGTGCCACTAGCGGGAGGTCTTCCTACAATGAGCAGTTCTTC	CATSGRSSYNEQFF
NA	TRBV27	TRBJ1-2	NA	TGTGCCAGCAGTTCCATAACAGGGAATATCGGCTATGGCTACACCTTC	CASSSITGNIGYGYTF
NA	TRBV5-1	TRBJ2-7	TRBD2	TGCGCCAGCAGCTGGGACACCGGGACTAGCGGGAGGACGGTCTACGAGCAGTACTTC	CASSWDTGTSGRTVYEQYF
many	TRBV2	TRBJ2-3	TRBD1	TGTGCCAGCAGTGAAGTTGCAGGGGGCGTTTTATCAGATACGCAGTATTTT	CASSEVAGGVLSDTQYF
NA	TRBV28	TRBJ2-7	NA	TGTGCCAGCAGTCGGGACCTCGGCGAGCAGTACTTC	CASSRDLGEQYF
NA	TRBV6-5	TRBJ1-5	NA	TGTGCCAGCAGTTACCCTTTCCAGCCCCAGCATTTT	CASSYPFQPQHF
NA	TRBV11-2	TRBJ1-2	NA	TGTGCCAGCACCTCTTACGGGGAGGGGGGACTTTTGTACACCTTC	CASTSYGEGGLLYTF
once	TRBV27	TRBJ2-7	TRBD1	TGTGCCAGCAGCACTATAAGGGGGCCTCACTACGAGCAGTACTTC	CASSTIRGPHYEQYF
NA	TRBV25-1	TRBJ2-1	NA	TGTGCCAGCCAAAGGGGTGAGCAGTTCTTC	CASQRGEQFF
once	TRBV19	TRBJ1-5	NA	TGTGCCAGTAGTATAGTGAGGGGGTCTCAGCCCCAGCATTTT	CASSIVRGSQPQHF
NA	TRBV5-1	TRBJ2-7	TRBD1	TGCGCCAGCAGCCCAAGACAGGGGGCTTACGAGCAGTACTTC	CASSPRQGAYEQYF
NA	TRBV11-2	TRBJ2-2	NA	TGTGCCAGCAGCGGCCGACAGGAGATTAACACCGGGGAGCTGTTTTTT	CASSGRQEINTGELFF
once	TRBV28	TRBJ2-1	TRBD2	TGTGCCAGCAGTTTAACTAGCGGGAGGCCTTCCACCGCGGATGAGCAGTTCTTC	CASSLTSGRPSTADEQFF
NA	TRBV6-5	TRBJ1-1	NA	TGTGCCACCAGGGAGGGTTTGAACACTGAAGCTTTCTTT	CATREGLNTEAFF
NA	TRBV7-9	TRBJ2-5	NA	TGTGCCAGCAGCCTGGGGGCTGAGGGTGAAGAGACCCAGTACTTC	CASSLGAEGEETQYF
NA	TRBV6-1	TRBJ2-7	NA	TGTGCCAGCAGTCAGGTCTACGAGCAGTACTTC	CASSQVYEQYF
NA	TRBV28	TRBJ1-1	NA	TGTGCCAGCAGGTTGGTTCTGAACACTGAAGCTTTCTTT	CASRLVLNTEAFF
once	TRBV4-1	TRBJ1-1	NA	TGCGCCAGCAGCCCTTCTTCTAGCAGGGATAACACTGAAGCTTTCTTT	CASSPSSSRDNTEAFF
NA	TRBV6-5	TRBJ1-3	NA	TGTGCCAGCAGTTACAGAGGCTCTGGAAACACCATATATTTT	CASSYRGSGNTIYF
NA	TRBV7-3	TRBJ1-1	NA	TGTGCCAGCAGCCCGGATGGGACGAACACTGAAGCTTTCTTT	CASSPDGTNTEAFF
NA	TRBV7-3	TRBJ2-1	NA	TGTGCCAGCAGCTTCGAGCGGAGCTCCTACAATGAGCAGTTCTTC	CASSFERSSYNEQFF
NA	TRBV27	TRBJ2-7	NA	TGTGCCAGCAGTTCCCACCCTGCGGGACACTCCTACGAGCAGTACTTC	CASSSHPAGHSYEQYF
NA	TRBV5-4	TRBJ2-7	NA	TGTGCCAGCAAGAGTTGGGGTCACGAGCAGTACTTC	CASKSWGHEQYF
NA	TRBV9	TRBJ2-1	TRBD2	TGTGCCAGCAGCCCCGGGACTAGGCACAATGAGCAGTTCTTC	CASSPGTRHNEQFF
NA	TRBV28	TRBJ2-7	NA	TGTGCCAGCAGCGACCGGGCCGACGAGCAGTACTTC	CASSDRADEQYF
NA	TRBV7-2	TRBJ2-2	NA	TGTGCCAGCAGCTTTTTTTTGGCGGAGAACACCGGGGAGCTGTTTTTT	CASSFFLAENTGELFF
NA	TRBV7-9	TRBJ2-7	TRBD1	TGTGCCAGCAGCCCACCGACAGGGCGTGAGCAGTACTTC	CASSPPTGREQYF
NA	TRBV2	TRBJ2-7	TRBD2	TGTGCCAGCACCGAAAGACTAGCCCTCCTGTTTGCCGAGCAGTACTTC	CASTERLALLFAEQYF
NA	TRBV27	TRBJ2-3	TRBD2	TGTGCCAGCAGGTGGGGGAGCGGGGGAAGCACAGATACGCAGTATTTT	CASRWGSGGSTDTQYF
NA	TRBV19	TRBJ2-2	NA	TGTGCCAGTAGTACCCTAGCTCAGAGGGGTACCGGGGAGCTGTTTTTT	CASSTLAQRGTGELFF
NA	TRBV30	TRBJ2-2	NA	TGTGCCTGGAACATAGGGGTGGGCGACGGGGAGCTGTTTTTT	CAWNIGVGDGELFF
NA	TRBV4-1	TRBJ1-2	NA	TGCGCCAGCAGCCAAGTGGGTCTCGACTATGGCTACACCTTC	CASSQVGLDYGYTF
once	TRBV9	TRBJ1-5	TRBD1	TGTGCCAGCAGCAAAGGGACAGCGATAAATCAGCCCCAGCATTTT	CASSKGTAINQPQHF
NA	TRBV7-9	TRBJ1-2	NA	TGTGCCAGCAGCCCCCCCCGCGGGGTGAATGGCTACACCTTC	CASSPPRGVNGYTF
many	TRBV18	TRBJ2-7	TRBD1	TGTGCCAGCGGGGACAGGGGCCTATCCTACGAGCAGTACTTC	CASGDRGLSYEQYF
NA	TRBV19	TRBJ2-7	NA	TGTGCCACTGGCCCGAGTGGGTCCTACGAGCAGTACTTC	CATGPSGSYEQYF
NA	TRBV10-3	TRBJ2-2	TRBD2	TGTGCCACCTTAGCGGGAGGGTGGACCGGGGAGCTGTTTTTT	CATLAGGWTGELFF
NA	TRBV27	TRBJ1-5	NA	TGTGCCAGCAGTTTATTCCCCCCGGACGTAGATAGCAATCAGCCTCAGCATTTT	CASSLFPPDVDSNQPQHF
NA	TRBV4-3	TRBJ2-7	NA	TGCGCCAGCAGCCAAGATGGGGACCTACTAGCCCACGAGCAGTACTTC	CASSQDGDLLAHEQYF
NA	TRBV6-1	TRBJ2-7	NA	TGTGCCAGCAGAGACCGACAGGTCACCCGCTACGAGCAGTACTTC	CASRDRQVTRYEQYF
NA	TRBV7-8	TRBJ2-5	NA	TGTGCCAGCAGCTTAGAAGAGGTAGTACTGGAGACCCAGTACTTC	CASSLEEVVLETQYF
NA	TRBV9	TRBJ2-3	NA	TGTGCCAGCAGCGCTCCGAGGGGGCGGGAGCATTTTAATCGTAGAGATACGCAGTATTTT	CASSAPRGREHFNRRDTQYF
NA	TRBV28	TRBJ2-4	NA	TGTGCCAGCAGTTGGGGTTTCCGGACTGAAGGCCGTCTGGCCAAAAACATTCAGTACTTC	CASSWGFRTEGRLAKNIQYF
few	TRBV11-2	TRBJ1-5	NA	TGTGCCAGCAGCTTAGCCAGGGTGGGTCAGCCCCAGCATTTT	CASSLARVGQPQHF
NA	TRBV9	TRBJ2-5	NA	TGTGCCAGCAGCGGGGCCGATCAAGAGACCCAGTACTTC	CASSGADQETQYF
once	TRBV6-4	TRBJ2-3	TRBD2	TGTGCCAGCAGTGTTAGCGGGATACCCACAGATACGCAGTATTTT	CASSVSGIPTDTQYF
once	TRBV5-8	TRBJ2-3	NA	TGTGCCAGCAGCCTGCCCAGGGGGGATAGCACAGATACGCAGTATTTT	CASSLPRGDSTDTQYF
NA	TRBV7-9	TRBJ2-7	NA	TGTGCCAGCACCGCCCCTCTCTCCTACGAGCAGTACTTC	CASTAPLSYEQYF
NA	TRBV29-1	TRBJ2-3	TRBD1	TGCAGCGTTGAAGATCGGGACAGGGGTTCCGATACGCAGTATTTT	CSVEDRDRGSDTQYF
NA	TRBV6-5	TRBJ2-1	TRBD2	TGTGCCAGCAGTTACGCGGCTAGCGGAAACAATGAGCAGTTCTTC	CASSYAASGNNEQFF
once	TRBV29-1	TRBJ2-7	NA	TGCAGCGTTGAGACAGGGAGGCCCTACGAGCAGTACTTC	CSVETGRPYEQYF
NA	TRBV28	TRBJ2-1	NA	TGTGCCAGCAGTTTGCCCCTCGACGTCTCCTACAATGAGCAGTTCTTC	CASSLPLDVSYNEQFF
NA	TRBV5-4	TRBJ1-2	TRBD1	TGTGCCAGCAGTTCGCGACAGGGGCAGTATGGCTACACCTTC	CASSSRQGQYGYTF
NA	TRBV5-6	TRBJ2-1	NA	TGTGCCAGCAGCCTGCCGGGGATGAATGAGCAGTTCTTC	CASSLPGMNEQFF
NA	TRBV7-9	TRBJ2-1	NA	TGTGCCAGCAGCTTACCGGTCTGGGGGCGCGGGAGTAATGAGCAGTTCTTC	CASSLPVWGRGSNEQFF
NA	TRBV5-6	TRBJ2-1	TRBD1	TGTGCCAGCAGCTTGGGTCAGGGGGTAAGGGATGAGCAGTTCTTC	CASSLGQGVRDEQFF
few	TRBV10-1	TRBJ1-4	NA	TGCGCCAGCAGTGATTGGGGAGCAAATGAAAAACTGTTTTTT	CASSDWGANEKLFF
NA	TRBV7-9	TRBJ2-7	TRBD1	TGTGCCAGCAGTCAACCGGGACAGGCGAGCTCCTACGAGCAGTACTTC	CASSQPGQASSYEQYF
NA	TRBV18	TRBJ1-1	TRBD1	TGTGCCAGCTCACAGGGGGCTGGTACTGAAGCTTTCTTT	CASSQGAGTEAFF